This TCR beta chain was sequenced for a study of cytomegalovirus exposure and HLA in healthy donors. Findings and limits, study-wide: TCR beta sequences reportedly predicted most subjects' HLA-A and HLA-B alleles accurately.

PCR used 60 Vbeta primers and 13 Jbeta primers. The assay was immunoSEQ multiplex PCR, and TCRdb's table has in-frame clones only and misses some. The sample carries about 150,000 clones, roughly 80% recorded once. As for this clone: Its cognate antigen is unknown.

The sequence came from a woman aged 40-49 years in good health and CMV-seronegative. The sequencing sample was made of PBMCs.

CDR3 nucleotides: TGTGCCAGCAGTCCAGGGGACAGGGGCTATGGCTACACCTTC. It encodes CASSPGDRGYGYTF. The chain recombines TRBV27 with TRBJ1-2; 10 bases are a match to TRBD1. Germline CDR1 and CDR2: MNHEY and SMNVEV (reference sequence). V lost 5 bases and J lost 4; bases outside the gene matches: 4. The length of the CDR3 is 14 residues.